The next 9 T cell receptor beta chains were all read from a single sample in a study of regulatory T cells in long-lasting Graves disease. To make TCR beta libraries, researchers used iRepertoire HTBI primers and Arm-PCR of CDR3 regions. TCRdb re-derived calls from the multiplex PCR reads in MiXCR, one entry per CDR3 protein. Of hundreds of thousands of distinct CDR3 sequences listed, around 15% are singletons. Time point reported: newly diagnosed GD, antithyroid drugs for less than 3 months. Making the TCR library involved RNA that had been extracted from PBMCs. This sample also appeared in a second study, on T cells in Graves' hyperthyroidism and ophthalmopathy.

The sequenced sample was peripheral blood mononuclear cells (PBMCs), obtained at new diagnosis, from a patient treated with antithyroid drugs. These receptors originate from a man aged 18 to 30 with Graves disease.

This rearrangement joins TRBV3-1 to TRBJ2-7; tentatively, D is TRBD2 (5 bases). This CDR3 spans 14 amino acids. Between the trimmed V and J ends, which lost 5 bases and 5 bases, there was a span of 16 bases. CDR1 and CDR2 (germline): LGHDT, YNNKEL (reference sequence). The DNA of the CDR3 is TGTGCCAGCAGCGGACTTGGTAAGCGCCACGAGCAGTACTTC. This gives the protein CASSGLGKRHEQYF.

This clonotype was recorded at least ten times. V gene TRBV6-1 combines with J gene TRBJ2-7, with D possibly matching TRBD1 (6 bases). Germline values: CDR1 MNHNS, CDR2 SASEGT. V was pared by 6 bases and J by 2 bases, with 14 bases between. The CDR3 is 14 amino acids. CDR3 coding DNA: TGTGCCAGCAGGAAAACAGGGATCCCCTACGAGCAGTACTTC. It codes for CASRKTGIPYEQYF.

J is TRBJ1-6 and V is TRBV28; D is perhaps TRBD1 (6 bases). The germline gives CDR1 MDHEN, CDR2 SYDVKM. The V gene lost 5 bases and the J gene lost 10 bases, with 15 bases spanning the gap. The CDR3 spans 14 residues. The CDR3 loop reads CASSGGGARSPLHF. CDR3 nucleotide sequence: TGTGCCAGCAGTGGGGGGGGGGCGAGGTCACCCCTCCACTTT.

The CDR3 DNA reads as TGTGCCAGCAGTCTCCGACAGGATTCACCCCTCCACTTT. Its translation is CASSLRQDSPLHF. This chain uses TRBV27 with TRBJ1-6, with D perhaps TRBD1 (6 bases). CDR1 is MNHEY and CDR2 is SMNVEV in the germline V gene (reference sequence). The germline V and J ends were trimmed by 5 bases and 8 bases, with 10 bases remaining between them. This CDR3 is built from 13 residues.

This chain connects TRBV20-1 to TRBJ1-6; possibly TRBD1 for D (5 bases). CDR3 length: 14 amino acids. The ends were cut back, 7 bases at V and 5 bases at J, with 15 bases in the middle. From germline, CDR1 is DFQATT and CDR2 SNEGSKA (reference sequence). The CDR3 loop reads CSVIRQTDNSPLHF. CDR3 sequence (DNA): TGCAGTGTAATAAGACAGACCGATAATTCACCCCTCCACTTT.

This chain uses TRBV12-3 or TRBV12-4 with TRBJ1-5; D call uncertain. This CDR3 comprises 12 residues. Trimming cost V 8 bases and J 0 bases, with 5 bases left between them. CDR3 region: CASRYSNQPQHF. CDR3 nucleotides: TGTGCCAGCCGATATAGCAATCAGCCCCAGCATTTT.

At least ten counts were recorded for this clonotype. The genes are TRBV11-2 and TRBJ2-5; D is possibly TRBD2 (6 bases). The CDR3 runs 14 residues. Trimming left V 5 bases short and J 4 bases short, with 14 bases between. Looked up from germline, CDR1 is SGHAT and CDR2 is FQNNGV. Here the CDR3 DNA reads TGTGCCAGCAGCCAACGAGGAGGGATAGAGACCCAGTACTTC. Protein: CASSQRGGIETQYF.

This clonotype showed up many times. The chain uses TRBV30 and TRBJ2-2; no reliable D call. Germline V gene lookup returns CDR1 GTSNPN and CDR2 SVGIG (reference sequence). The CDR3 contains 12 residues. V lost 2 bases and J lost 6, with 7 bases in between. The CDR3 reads CAWSPSPGELFF. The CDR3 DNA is TGTGCCTGGAGTCCCAGCCCCGGGGAGCTGTTTTTT.

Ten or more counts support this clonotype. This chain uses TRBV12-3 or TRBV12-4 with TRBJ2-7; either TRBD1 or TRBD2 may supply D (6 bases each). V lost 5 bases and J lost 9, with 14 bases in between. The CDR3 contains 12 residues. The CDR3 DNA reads TGTGCCAGCAGTCGGGGGCTGGGACCGCAGTACTTC. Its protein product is CASSRGLGPQYF.